This entry describes one T cell receptor beta chain. The antigen it binds to is not known. Base qualities are not provided; no much larger clone lies one nucleotide away. This sample was included in a study of siplizumab effects on memory and regulatory T cells (dated by TCRdb to the late 2010s). About the investigation overall: Across about eight responder-stimulator pairs, mixed lymphocyte reactions were run as pairs, roughly 1 with siplizumab at about 0.95 ug/mL and roughly 1 without drug. The study examined how the anti-CD2 antibody siplizumab affects alloreactive T-cell subsets in allogeneic mixed lymphocyte reactions built from human PBMCs.

Mixed lymphocyte reaction cells were cocultured at 37°C for roughly six days. Responder PBMCs were labelled with CFSE, stimulator PBMCs were labelled with Violet Dye, and the two were mixed at a 1:1 ratio. Sorted unstimulated T cells and proliferating T cells recovered from mixed lymphocyte reactions were subjected to TCRbeta CDR3 sequencing. Fresh whole blood from more than 8 HLA-typed healthy donors was used as the source from which PBMCs were isolated. Proliferating CFSE-low responder T cells were FACS-sorted after the mixed lymphocyte reaction for TCR sequencing. A distance of 8 bases separates the germline ends of V and J, which lose 0 bases and 0 bases respectively. The germline V gene provides CDR1 SGHRS and CDR2 YFSETQ. From the cysteine through the phenylalanine, the CDR3 covers 15 amino acids. Only the CDR3 DNA stays, 45 bases, in frame from base 1. Study-wide conclusions, independent of this receptor: Sequences below about 10^-5 frequency were poorly captured, so only a minor fraction of alloreactive clones could be mapped to unstimulated subsets. Among mappable alloreactive CD4+ clones, the Treg-derived fraction averaged about 70% with siplizumab versus about 27% in control reactions. Unstimulated naive T cells appeared to be more diverse than memory T cells, and naive cells seemed to make a substantial contribution to the alloresponse. Roughly 80-96% of proliferating CD4+ or CD8+ clones could not be assigned a naive or memory phenotype. Siplizumab significantly lowered the cumulative frequency of alloreactive sequences that could be traced to unstimulated CD4+ memory T cells. No functional confirmation was obtained for the suppressive function of proliferating Tregs from siplizumab cultures.

Library preparation was by the immunoSEQ multiplex PCR assay. Each sample had 10^5 or so TCR templates assayed by the deep sequencing platform. Genomic DNA extracted from sorted T cells was the material used for TCRbeta CDR3 sequencing. In the source study's methods: The R programming language was used for clonal analysis of the TCRbeta CDR3 data. Alloreactive CD4+ and CD8+ clones were identified by comparing unstimulated samples to CFSE-low samples taken after the reaction. Regulatory or non-regulatory origin of alloreactive CD4+ clones was assigned by matching sequences to the sorted unstimulated Treg and non-Treg repertoires. What TCRdb holds here is the immuneACCESS table cut down to in-frame rearrangements. Part of the clones is not present; checked against another copy, under half of the missing clones reflect an unresolved V gene, and the others are unexplained. The V and J calls and clone size come from that table; D and trimming were worked out from the DNA. The sample table records approximately 20,000 clones; 44% of these occur just once. The top ten clones comprise about 6.1% of the sample.

What was sequenced was CFSE-low (dividing) CD4+ T cells sorted from an allogeneic mixed lymphocyte reaction. The chain is assembled from TRBV5-1 and TRBJ2-3; the D gene cannot be named for sure. This TCR was sampled from a human donor in good health; the cells came from an allogeneic mixed lymphocyte reaction. Some clones in this sample may be carry-over from other donors' samples. The DNA is TGCGCCAGCAGCTTGGTCGGAGTTAGCACAGATACGCAGTATTTT. It translates to CASSLVGVSTDTQYF.